Reported below is one T cell receptor beta chain. Each individual donor underwent a draw of about 9.1 milliliters of peripheral blood. This sample is part of a study of blood T cells in healthy people across ages. V gave up 0 bases and J gave up 5 bases, with 14 bases separating them. Germline CDR1 LGHDT, CDR2 YNNKEL (reference sequence). The CDR3 extends over 16 amino acids. PCR was performed a second time for about 6 to 11 cycles using a sample-barcoded 5' primer and a J-beta primer mix. Each cDNA was tagged by a template-switch adaptor containing 12 random nucleotides. TCRdb re-called the 5' RACE reads with MiXCR, one entry per CDR3 protein. Among 980,000 or so distinct CDR3 sequences listed, roughly 50% were seen once.

The sample was blood. The chain combines TRBV3-1 with TRBJ2-1; TRBD1 is a possible D gene (5 bases). The clonotype comes from a man in his thirties or forties in good health. The CDR3 is CASSQELGQGNNEQFF. CDR3 in DNA: TGTGCCAGCAGCCAAGAATTGGGGCAGGGAAACAATGAGCAGTTCTTC.